Described below is a single T cell receptor (beta chain) sequence and its context. Its antigen is not known. Germline lookup yields CDR1 SGDLS and CDR2 YYNGEE. The CDR3 contains 15 residues. Collection yielded around 2.7 ml of blood per donor. Researchers used template switching to add UMIs featuring a 6-nucleotide sample barcode. Reprocessing the 5' RACE reads, TCRdb reports a single entry for every CDR3 protein and omits DNA. The table counts 300,000 to 400,000 distinct CDR3 sequences; around 2% lies in the top ten. This specimen comes from a study of monozygotic twins with inflammatory bowel disease. Study-wide results and limits: Variability may have been added to patient repertoires by differing immunosuppressive treatments.

V is TRBV9 and J is TRBJ2-1; without DNA, the TCRdb call of TRBD1 cannot be checked. The sequenced sample consisted of blood. The receptor was derived from a human donor with ulcerative colitis or Crohn's disease, or a healthy co-twin of an affected twin (not recorded which). The CDR3 sequence is CASSPGQGALNEQFF.